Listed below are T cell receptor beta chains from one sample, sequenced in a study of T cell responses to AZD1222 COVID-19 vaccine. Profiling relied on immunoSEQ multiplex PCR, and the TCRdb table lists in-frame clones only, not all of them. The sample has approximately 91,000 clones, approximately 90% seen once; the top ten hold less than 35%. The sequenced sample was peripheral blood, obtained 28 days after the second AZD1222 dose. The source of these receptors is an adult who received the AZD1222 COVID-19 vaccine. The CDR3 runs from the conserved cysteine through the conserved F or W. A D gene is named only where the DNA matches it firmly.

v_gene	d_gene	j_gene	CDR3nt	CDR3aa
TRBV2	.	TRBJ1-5	TGTGCCAGTAAAGGACAGTCGACCCTGGGGGGACAGCCCCAGCATTTT	CASKGQSTLGGQPQHF
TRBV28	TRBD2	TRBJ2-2	TGTGCCAGCAGATTTCTAGCGGGAGGGGGCACCGGGGAGCTGTTTTTT	CASRFLAGGGTGELFF
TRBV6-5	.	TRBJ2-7	TGTGCCAGCAGAGGGGGAACCTACGAGCAGTACTTC	CASRGGTYEQYF
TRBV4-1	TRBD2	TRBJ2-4	TGCGCCAGCAGCCAAGGTCTAGCGGGAGGGCAAGCCAAAAACATTCAGTACTTC	CASSQGLAGGQAKNIQYF
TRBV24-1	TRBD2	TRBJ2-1	TGTGCCACCAGTGAACCCGGGCGGGGGGCGTACAATGAGCAGTTCTTC	CATSEPGRGAYNEQFF
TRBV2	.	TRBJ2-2	TGTGCCAGCAGTGACAGGTCAGGGCGCGCCGGGGAGCTGTTTTTT	CASSDRSGRAGELFF
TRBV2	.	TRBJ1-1	TGTGCCAGCAGTCAAGCGGGGAGGGGATCTGAAGCTTTCTTT	CASSQAGRGSEAFF
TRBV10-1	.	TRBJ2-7	TGCGCCAGCAGTGACCATGACAGGTTTGAGCAGTACTTC	CASSDHDRFEQYF
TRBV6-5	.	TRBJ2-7	TGTGCCAGCAGTTCCAGGGTCGAGCAGTACTTC	CASSSRVEQYF
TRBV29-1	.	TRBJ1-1	TGCAGCGTTGTAAGGAACACTGAAGCTTTCTTT	CSVVRNTEAFF
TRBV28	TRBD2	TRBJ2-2	TGTGCCAGCAGTTTAAGGCTAGCGGGAGAGAGCGGGGAGCTGTTTTTT	CASSLRLAGESGELFF